The 22 T cell receptor beta chains listed next were all sequenced from one sample in a study of OX40 agonist ivuxolimab in advanced cancers. Sequencing was performed with immunoSEQ multiplex PCR; in TCRdb, only in-frame clones are kept and a portion is missing. The profile shows about 50,000 clones, around nine tenths of them singletons. The specimen comprised CD4+ or CD8+ T cells sorted from blood, sampled in a trial of the OX40 agonist ivuxolimab. These receptor sequences come from an adult with an advanced solid tumor such as melanoma, head and neck, liver or kidney cancer.

The chain is built from TRBV20-1 and TRBJ2-7; D assignment may be TRBD1 or TRBD2 (6 bases each). The CDR3 has 11 residues. The ends were cut back, 5 bases at V and 5 bases at J, with 10 bases in the middle. Germline loops: CDR1 DFQATT, CDR2 SNEGSKA (reference sequence). CDR3 bases: TGCAGTGCTTGGGGGGCGGACGAGCAGTACTTC. It translates to CSAWGADEQYF.

The rearrangement links TRBV15 to TRBJ1-1; D is perhaps TRBD1 (6 bases). The CDR3 is made up of 15 amino acids. The germline V gene has CDR1 LNHNV and CDR2 YYDKDF (reference sequence). V was clipped by 0 bases and J by 5 bases, with 13 bases between them. The CDR3, as DNA: TGTGCCACCAGCAGAGATATGGGGGGCTGGACTGAAGCTTTCTTT. Amino acid sequence: CATSRDMGGWTEAFF.

The chain is built from TRBV11-2 and TRBJ2-5; TRBD1 matches at 8 bases. The tail of the sequence fits TRBJ2-7 better, so the J call may be wrong. CDR1 SGHAT and CDR2 FQNNGV come from the germline V gene. The CDR3 has 15 residues. The CDR3 DNA reads as TGTGCCAGCAGCTTAGCAGGGGGCGTGTCCTACGAGCAGTACTTC. Amino acid sequence: CASSLAGGVSYEQYF.

CDR3 residues: CASREVGTDTQYF. The CDR3 coding sequence is TGCGCCAGCAGGGAGGTCGGCACAGATACGCAGTATTTT. The chain couples TRBV5-1 to TRBJ2-3; maybe TRBD2 (5 bases). The CDR3 covers 13 residues. Germline V gene data show CDR1 as SGHRS and CDR2 as YFSETQ. V lost 5 bases and J lost 1, with 8 bases in between.

The chain joins TRBV5-1 to TRBJ2-7; 9 bases map to TRBD1. V trimming: 0 bases; J trimming: 6 bases; junction bases outside the gene matches: 4. The CDR3 spans 14 residues. Germline-derived CDR1 and CDR2 are SGHRS and YFSETQ. CDR3 residues: CASSLVQGAAEQYF. As DNA, the CDR3 is TGCGCCAGCAGCTTGGTACAGGGGGCGGCCGAGCAGTACTTC.

The rearrangement links TRBV7-8 to TRBJ2-1; 10 nucleotides line up with TRBD2. This CDR3 is 16 amino acids long. V was pared by 1 base and J by 3 bases, with 3 bases of the junction left unmatched. The germline CDR1 and CDR2 sequences are SGHVS and FQNEAQ. The CDR3 DNA follows: TGTGCCAGCAGCTTAGGCACTAGCGGGATCTACAATGAGCAGTTCTTC. It codes for CASSLGTSGIYNEQFF. The entire variable domain, with the rest obtained from reference TRBV7-8 and TRBJ2-1, is as follows: GAGVSQSPRYKVAKRGQDVALRCDPISGHVSLFWYQQALGQGPEFLTYFQNEAQLDKSGLPSDRFFAERPEGSVSTLKIQRTQQEDSAVYLCASSLGTSGIYNEQFFGPGTRLTVL.

This chain uses TRBV15 with TRBJ2-1; 11 bases fit TRBD2. Germline CDR1 LNHNV, CDR2 YYDKDF (reference sequence). This CDR3 has 17 amino acids. V gave up 8 bases and J gave up 1 base; unmatched junction bases: 10. The CDR3 here is CATAKTGTSGSYNEQFF. As DNA, the CDR3 is TGTGCCACCGCGAAAACCGGGACTAGCGGTTCCTACAATGAGCAGTTCTTC.

The CDR3 region has the DNA TGCGCCAGCAGTGCGACAACAACTAATGAAAAACTGTTTTTT. It yields the protein CASSATTTNEKLFF. This sequence joins TRBV5-1 and TRBJ1-4; no definite D call. This CDR3 contains 14 residues. Germline V gene data show CDR1 as SGHRS and CDR2 as YFSETQ. Trimming shortened V by 5 bases and J by 0 bases, and 8 bases separated the two germline ends.

The chain is built from TRBV9 and TRBJ2-1; a possible D gene is TRBD2 (5 bases). Looked up from germline, CDR1 is SGDLS and CDR2 is YYNGEE. Trimming took 0 bases from V and 1 from J, leaving 8 bases between them. CDR3 size: 15 residues. The CDR3 spells CASSVDTGSYNEQFF. The CDR3 DNA follows: TGTGCCAGCAGCGTAGATACGGGGTCCTACAATGAGCAGTTCTTC. Full variable domain (missing parts from reference TRBV9 and TRBJ2-1): DSGVTQTPKHLITATGQRVTLRCSPRSGDLSVYWYQQSLDQGLQFLIQYYNGEERAKGNILERFSAQQFPDLHSELNLSSLELGDSALYFCASSVDTGSYNEQFFGPGTRLTVL.

This clone was observed once. CDR3 DNA sequence: TGTGCCAGCAGACCCAGCGGGAGAATCTACAATGAGCAGTTCTTC. Translation gives CASRPSGRIYNEQFF. The chain recombines TRBV6-6 with TRBJ2-1; 8 bases line up with TRBD2. This CDR3 is built from 15 residues. The trim removed 6 bases at V and 3 bases at J, leaving 7 bases unmatched. Per germline, CDR1 MNHNY and CDR2 SVGAGI (reference sequence).

This clone was seen just once. The chain recombines TRBV12-2 with TRBJ1-5. TRBV12-2 is given as a pseudogene. The CDR3 runs 17 residues. CDR3 in amino acids: CASRLPWCDTGNQPQHF. The DNA for the CDR3 is TGTGCAAGTCGCTTACCCTGGTGCGATACGGGCAATCAGCCCCAGCATTTT.

V usage is TRBV28 and J usage is TRBJ1-1; unclear D gene. Per the germline V gene, CDR1 is MDHEN and CDR2 is SYDVKM. The CDR3 spans 14 residues. V was shortened by 5 bases and J by 3 bases, with 13 bases between the two germline ends. The chain's CDR3 is CASSPPGSDTEAFF. The CDR3 DNA is TGTGCCAGCAGTCCCCCGGGGTCGGACACTGAAGCTTTCTTT. The variable domain in full, with the rest retrieved from reference TRBV28 and TRBJ1-1, is DVKVTQSSRYLVKRTGEKVFLECVQDMDHENMFWYRQDPGLGLRLIYFSYDVKMKEKGDIPEGYSVSREKKERFSLILESASTNQTSMYLCASSPPGSDTEAFFGQGTRLTVV.

This chain uses TRBV7-9 with TRBJ2-7; TRBD1 aligns across 7 bases. This CDR3 spans 14 amino acids. J was trimmed by 5 bases and V by 1 base; bases with no gene match: 5. Germline assignment: CDR1 SEHNR and CDR2 FQNEAQ (reference sequence). The DNA of the CDR3 is TGTGCCAGCAGCTTAGTCCTAGGACAGGACGAGCAGTACTTC. It translates to CASSLVLGQDEQYF.

This chain links TRBV13 with TRBJ2-1; TRBD2 matches 7 bases. After removal of 3 bases from V and 8 bases from J, the junction contained 1 base not matched to a gene. Per the germline V gene, CDR1 is PRHDT and CDR2 is FYEKMQ (reference sequence). This CDR3 is 12 amino acids long. CDR3 region: CASSLTSYEQFF. For the CDR3, the DNA is TGTGCCAGCAGCTTGACTAGCTATGAGCAGTTCTTC. The full variable domain, with the rest looked up from reference TRBV13 and TRBJ2-1, is AAGVIQSPRHLIKEKRETATLKCYPIPRHDTVYWYQQGPGQDPQFLISFYEKMQSDKGSIPDRFSAQQFSDYHSELNMSSLELGDSALYFCASSLTSYEQFFGPGTRLTVL.

The rearrangement joins TRBV6-5 to TRBJ1-1; possible D gene TRBD1, 6 bases. CDR1 and CDR2 (germline): MNHEY, SVGAGI. Deletions cut 4 bases from V and 5 bases from J, with 14 bases between. The CDR3 contains 14 residues. The CDR3 region is CASSLQGIWTEAFF. CDR3 coding DNA: TGTGCCAGCAGTTTACAGGGAATTTGGACTGAAGCTTTCTTT.

The V and J genes are TRBV5-1 and TRBJ2-3; D remains unclear. CDR1 and CDR2 (germline): SGHRS, YFSETQ. The V gene lost 3 bases and the J gene lost 3 bases, with 14 bases spanning the gap. The CDR3 totals 15 residues. CDR3 bases: TGCGCCAGCAGCTACCGACACCCGGCAACAGATACGCAGTATTTT. Translating it yields CASSYRHPATDTQYF.

V usage is TRBV2 and J usage is TRBJ2-2; a weak D match, TRBD2 (5 bases). The CDR3 length is 14 residues. Per germline, CDR1 SNHLY and CDR2 FYNNEI. Trimming cost V 6 bases and J 0 bases, with 8 bases left between them. The CDR3 protein is CASREGTNTGELFF. CDR3 bases: TGTGCCAGCAGAGAGGGAACGAACACCGGGGAGCTGTTTTTT.

This chain connects TRBV19 to TRBJ2-5; D uncertain. V was clipped by 4 bases and J by 4 bases, with 16 bases between them. The CDR3 consists of 15 residues. Germline CDR1 LNHDA, CDR2 SQIVND (reference sequence). The CDR3 sequence is CASSRRIFRSETQYF. In nucleotides, the CDR3 is TGTGCCAGTAGTAGAAGGATCTTCAGATCAGAGACCCAGTACTTC.

The chain employs TRBV5-4 and TRBJ2-7; maybe TRBD1 (6 bases). This CDR3 spans 13 amino acids. Trimming removed 4 bases at V and 3 bases at J, with 11 bases between. Looked up from germline, CDR1 is SGHNT and CDR2 is YYREEE (reference sequence). DNA of the CDR3: TGTGCCAGCAGCCCTGACAGGTACTACGAGCAGTACTTC. Translating gives CASSPDRYYEQYF. Full variable domain (missing parts from reference TRBV5-4 and TRBJ2-7): ETGVTQSPTHLIKTRGQQVTLRCSSQSGHNTVSWYQQALGQGPQFIFQYYREEENGRGNFPPRFSGLQFPNYSSELNVNALELDDSALYLCASSPDRYYEQYFGPGTRLTVT.

The rearrangement uses TRBV4-1 and TRBJ2-7, with D perhaps matching TRBD2 (6 bases). This CDR3 is built from 20 residues. V was shortened by 4 bases and J by 8 bases, with 36 bases between the two germline ends. Per the germline V gene, CDR1 is MGHRA and CDR2 is YSYEKL. This chain's CDR3 is CASSPSPGMSSLAAGSQQYF. The CDR3 region has the DNA TGCGCCAGCAGCCCATCCCCGGGGATGAGCTCACTAGCAGCCGGTAGTCAGCAGTACTTC.

J is TRBJ1-1 and V is TRBV7-9; tentatively, D is TRBD1 (5 bases). Per the germline V gene, CDR1 is SEHNR and CDR2 is FQNEAQ (reference sequence). This CDR3 comprises 14 residues. The V end was cut by 0 bases, the J end by 5 bases, with 10 bases between. This CDR3 reads CASSLAGVDTEAFF. CDR3 in DNA: TGTGCCAGCAGCTTAGCGGGGGTTGATACTGAAGCTTTCTTT.

Worth noting for this clone: Germline and junction disagree at one end, which may indicate a read error. The V call is TRBV11-2, the J call TRBJ2-7; 16 bases map to TRBD2. The CDR3 has 17 residues. Germline CDR1 reads SGHAT; CDR2 reads FQNNGV. CDR3 protein: CASSLDGTSGRVYEQYF. The DNA of the CDR3 is TGTGCCAGCAGCCTAGATGGGACTAGCGGGAGGGTCTACGAGCAGTACTTC.